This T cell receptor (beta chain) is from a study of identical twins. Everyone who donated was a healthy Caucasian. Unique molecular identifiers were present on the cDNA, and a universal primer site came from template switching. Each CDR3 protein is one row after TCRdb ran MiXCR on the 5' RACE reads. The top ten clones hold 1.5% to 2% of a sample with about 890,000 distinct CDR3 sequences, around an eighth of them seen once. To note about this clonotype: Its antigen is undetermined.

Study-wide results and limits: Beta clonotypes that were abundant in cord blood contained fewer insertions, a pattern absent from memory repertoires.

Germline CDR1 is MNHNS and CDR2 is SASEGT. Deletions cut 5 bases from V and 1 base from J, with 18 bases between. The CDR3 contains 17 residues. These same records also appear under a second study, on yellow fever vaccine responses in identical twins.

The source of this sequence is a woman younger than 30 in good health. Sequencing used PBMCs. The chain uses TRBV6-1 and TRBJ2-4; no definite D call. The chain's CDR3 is CASSPTGGALAKNIQYF. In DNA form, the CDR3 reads TGTGCCAGCAGTCCGACGGGTGGTGCTTTGGCCAAAAACATTCAGTACTTC.